A selection of T cell receptor beta chains follows, all from one sample in a study of blood T cell repertoires in COVID-19. Profiled with immunoSEQ multiplex PCR; TCRdb holds only in-frame clones, not every one. This table has roughly 130,000 clones, around 87% appearing once. The source material was peripheral blood. The receptor source for this set is a woman aged 55-70 years with acute or convalescent COVID-19. Each CDR3 is given without its conserved first and last residue. Size tells how often a clone was seen (once, few, many) or the class of an expanded clone, and some rows leave it out.

clone size,CDR3 length,V gene,J gene,CDR3 protein
-,13,TRBV19,TRBJ2-3,ASRLAGFNTDTQY
-,10,TRBV5-8,TRBJ1-2,ASSLGLYGYT
-,13,TRBV6-5,TRBJ1-6,ASSYSRGLNSPLH
-,14,TRBV6-1,TRBJ2-2,ASSEALRVGSGELF
-,14,TRBV4-2,TRBJ2-2,ASSQEPGRQTGELF
-,12,TRBV4-1,TRBJ1-2,ASSQVASNYGYT
-,14,TRBV7-9,TRBJ1-1,ASSSGQGLMNTEAF
few,13,TRBV19,TRBJ1-5,ASSTGRGDNQPQH
-,14,TRBV6-5,TRBJ1-2,ASSYSMLAGGQGYT
-,13,TRBV3-1/TRBV3-2,TRBJ2-1,ASSQAGGRTAEQF
-,13,TRBV18,TRBJ1-1,ASSPPATLNTEAF
-,14,TRBV9,TRBJ2-5,ASSVTSGSGQETQY
-,15,TRBV6-1,TRBJ2-1,ASSEASAGLSYNEQF
-,13,TRBV9,TRBJ1-3,ASSVDGSSGNTIY
few,12,TRBV30,TRBJ1-1,AWSVLQENTEAF
-,13,TRBV4-2,TRBJ1-1,ASINSGHQGGKAF
-,12,TRBV24-1,TRBJ1-1,ATSEPGEGTEAF
once,18,TRBV5-4,TRBJ2-3,ASSPMGSAGGGWGGDTQY
-,15,TRBV7-9,TRBJ2-6,ASTISGGRIGANVLT
-,15,TRBV2,TRBJ2-1,ASSELAGIKSYNEQF
-,14,TRBV5-4,TRBJ2-1,ASSLAASGKGNEQF
-,18,TRBV19,TRBJ1-3,ASSQAGQRRMGVVGNTIY
few,12,TRBV19,TRBJ2-5,ASSTQGAGETQY
-,13,TRBV6-5,TRBJ1-6,ASRTGPSYNSPLH
-,11,TRBV27,TRBJ2-7,ASSLAGFYEQY
-,14,TRBV6-5,TRBJ1-3,ASSYGRESSGNTIY
-,14,TRBV7-9,TRBJ1-6,ASSFNTAPYNSPLH